One sample yielded the 23 T cell receptor beta chains listed below, sequenced in a study of blood T cell repertoires in COVID-19. Clones were read by immunoSEQ multiplex PCR, and TCRdb kept only the in-frame ones, dropping some. The table lists around 150,000 clones, about three quarters of them singletons. The sample was peripheral blood. These receptor sequences come from a man aged 50-59 years with acute or convalescent COVID-19.

The chain is built from TRBV2 and TRBJ1-6; 8 nucleotides agree with TRBD1. This CDR3 is 14 amino acids long. With 8 bases clipped from V and 6 bases from J, the junction kept 6 bases outside the gene matches. Per the germline V gene, CDR1 is SNHLY and CDR2 is FYNNEI. CDR3 amino acids: CASGGQGLNSPLHF. For the CDR3, the DNA is TGTGCCAGCGGAGGACAGGGTCTTAATTCACCCCTCCACTTT.

This clone was recorded once. V usage is TRBV5-1 and J usage is TRBJ2-3; no definite D call. V lost 4 bases to trimming and J lost 1 base, with 16 bases between them. This CDR3 is 16 amino acids long. The germline V gene has CDR1 SGHRS and CDR2 YFSETQ. CDR3 sequence: CASSPRFTLGTDTQYF. The DNA for the CDR3 is TGCGCCAGCAGCCCCCGGTTCACCTTGGGCACAGATACGCAGTATTTT.

This clone was recorded a few times. This chain connects TRBV24-1 to TRBJ2-2; TRBD2 is a possible D gene (6 bases). CDR3 length: 19 amino acids. Trimming cost V 3 bases and J 2 bases, with 21 bases left between them. Germline CDR1 KGHDR, CDR2 SFDVKD. CDR3 DNA: TGTGCCACCAGTGATGCTCTCGGGACTCCGTTTAAAAACACCGGGGAGCTGTTTTTT. Its translation: CATSDALGTPFKNTGELFF.

In this sample, this clone turned up many times. The chain is built from TRBV6-5 and TRBJ1-1; D ambiguous. V lost 6 bases and J lost 0, with 5 bases in between. CDR3 length: 12 residues. Germline V gives CDR1 MNHEY, CDR2 SVGAGI. CDR3 bases: TGTGCCAGCAGACTGATGAACACTGAAGCTTTCTTT. Protein product: CASRLMNTEAFF.

This chain links TRBV29-1 with TRBJ2-6; 7 positions agree with TRBD1. In germline, CDR1 is SQVTM, CDR2 ANQGSEA. The CDR3 is 17 residues long. Losses at the gene ends were 2 bases for V and 2 bases for J; bases not matched to a gene: 9. The CDR3 loop reads CSVELWGTATGANVLTF. DNA of the CDR3: TGCAGCGTTGAACTTTGGGGGACAGCCACTGGGGCCAACGTCCTGACTTTC.

The V call is TRBV3-1 (or the pseudogene TRBV3-2), the J call TRBJ2-3; a possible D gene is TRBD2 (6 bases). V lost 1 base, J lost 9 bases, and 14 bases lay in between. The CDR3 has 14 amino acids. Germline CDR1 is LGHDT and CDR2 is YNNKEL (reference sequence). For the CDR3, the DNA is TGTGCCAGCAGCCAAGTGACGGGGGAGAACACGCAGTATTTT. It translates to CASSQVTGENTQYF.

The chain employs TRBV6-1 and TRBJ1-1; 12 positions agree with TRBD1. The CDR3 has 13 residues. Trimming took 4 bases from V and 11 from J; bases not matched to a gene: 5. From germline, CDR1 is MNHNS and CDR2 SASEGT. The CDR3 DNA is TGTGCCAGCAGTGGGGACAGGGGGCGCGTTGCTTTCTTT. Translating it yields CASSGDRGRVAFF.

This clone was recorded only once. The chain carries TRBV30 and TRBJ1-2; perhaps TRBD1 as D (5 bases). Trimming took off 3 bases at V and 0 bases at J, with 8 bases between the two ends. The V gene's germline CDR1 is GTSNPN and CDR2 SVGIG (reference sequence). The CDR3 totals 13 residues. The CDR3 region has the DNA TGTGCCTGGAGGCAGGGATCTAACTATGGCTACACCTTC. The encoded protein is CAWRQGSNYGYTF.

The rearrangement links TRBV6-1 to TRBJ2-5; 9 bases match TRBD1. Germline values: CDR1 MNHNS, CDR2 SASEGT. The length of the CDR3 is 16 residues. J lost 4 bases, V lost 2 bases, and 8 bases had no gene match. This chain's CDR3 is CASSELRGTGTETQYF. CDR3 nucleotide sequence: TGTGCCAGCAGTGAATTACGGGGGACAGGGACAGAGACCCAGTACTTC.

V is TRBV7-9 and J is TRBJ2-5, with D hard to call. The CDR3 is made up of 15 amino acids. Trimming took 2 bases from V and 3 from J, leaving 13 bases between them. Per the germline V gene, CDR1 is SEHNR and CDR2 is FQNEAQ (reference sequence). The CDR3 is CASSLSGDGEETQYF. The CDR3 bases are TGTGCCAGCAGCTTATCGGGTGACGGTGAAGAGACCCAGTACTTC.

This chain joins TRBV12-3 or TRBV12-4 and TRBJ1-1; TRBD1 might be the D (6 bases). The CDR3 loop spans 12 amino acids. The V end was cut by 8 bases, the J end by 5 bases, with 12 bases between. DNA for the CDR3: TGTGCCAGCTCAGGGGTAGGGACTGAAGCTTTCTTT. Residues: CASSGVGTEAFF.

The rearrangement uses TRBV5-8 and TRBJ2-7; possible D gene TRBD1, 6 bases. Germline V gives CDR1 SGHTS, CDR2 YDEGEE. This CDR3 comprises 10 residues. The CDR3 reads CVTGPYEQYF. The DNA for the CDR3 is TGTGTGACAGGACCCTACGAGCAGTACTTC.

The J gene is TRBJ1-6, the V gene TRBV27; weak D call: TRBD1 (6 bases). Germline V CDR1 and CDR2: MNHEY, SMNVEV (reference sequence). Trimming shortened V by 9 bases and J by 12 bases, and 18 bases separated the two germline ends. The CDR3 has 13 amino acids. The CDR3 region is CASSRGGVGPLHF. The CDR3 DNA reads as TGTGCCAGTTCCAGAGGGGGGGTCGGACCCCTCCACTTT.

This clone was observed a handful of times. The V gene is TRBV2, the J gene TRBJ2-6, with D hard to call. Trimming removed 6 bases at V and 0 bases at J, with 18 bases between. The CDR3 has 18 amino acids. CDR1 SNHLY and CDR2 FYNNEI come from the germline V gene. CDR3 sequence: CASRRRVATLSGANVLTF. The CDR3 DNA reads as TGTGCCAGCAGACGTCGCGTAGCAACCCTCTCTGGGGCCAACGTCCTGACTTTC.

The J gene is TRBJ1-1, the V gene TRBV24-1; 10 nucleotides match TRBD1. The CDR3 totals 18 residues. Germline-derived CDR1 and CDR2 are KGHDR and SFDVKD. Unmatched junction bases numbered 10, after V lost 3 bases and J lost 1 base. The CDR3 here is CATSDLPGQGYGNTEAFF. CDR3 coding DNA: TGTGCCACCAGTGATCTCCCGGGACAGGGGTATGGGAACACTGAAGCTTTCTTT.

The CDR3 coding sequence is TGTGCCAGCAGTTACCCCCGGCGGGAGAACACTGAAGCTTTCTTT. It yields the protein CASSYPRRENTEAFF. The chain carries TRBV6-5 and TRBJ1-1, with no clear D. The germline V and J ends were trimmed by 2 bases and 1 base, with 11 bases remaining between them. In germline, CDR1 is MNHEY, CDR2 SVGAGI. The CDR3 runs to 15 residues.

This clone came up a few times. V usage is TRBV6-1 and J usage is TRBJ2-2, with D possibly being TRBD2 (6 bases). CDR3 size: 15 residues. Germline values: CDR1 MNHNS, CDR2 SASEGT. V was clipped by 1 base and J by 5 bases, with 11 bases between them. The CDR3 sequence is CASSEVRGGTGELFF. CDR3 in DNA: TGTGCCAGCAGTGAAGTTCGGGGAGGAACCGGGGAGCTGTTTTTT.

The J gene is TRBJ2-1, the V gene TRBV27; possible D gene TRBD1, 5 bases. Germline assignment: CDR1 MNHEY and CDR2 SMNVEV (reference sequence). Trimming took 2 bases from V and 2 from J, leaving 10 bases between them. This CDR3 region has 15 residues. The CDR3 spells CASSLRQGTYNEQFF. CDR3 nucleotides: TGTGCCAGCAGTTTACGGCAGGGAACCTACAATGAGCAGTTCTTC.

The rearrangement links TRBV18 to TRBJ1-1, with D perhaps matching TRBD1 (5 bases). This CDR3 comprises 18 residues. The V and J ends lost 0 bases and 0 bases respectively, with 17 bases between them. Germline values: CDR1 KGHSH, CDR2 LQKENI. DNA for the CDR3: TGTGCCAGCTCACCACCGGGCGGGGGGACGAACATGAACACTGAAGCTTTCTTT. This translates into CASSPPGGGTNMNTEAFF.

The chain recombines TRBV18 with TRBJ2-5, with D perhaps TRBD2 (7 bases). The V gene lost 3 bases and the J gene lost 1 base, with 15 bases spanning the gap. Germline-derived CDR1 and CDR2 are KGHSH and LQKENI. This CDR3 has 16 residues. The CDR3 here is CASSPLRGASQETQYF. The CDR3 nucleotides read TGTGCCAGCTCACCTCTCCGGGGGGCTAGCCAAGAGACCCAGTACTTC.

The rearrangement links TRBV28 to TRBJ1-4; no reliable D call. The CDR3 is 14 residues long. Germline CDR1 is MDHEN and CDR2 is SYDVKM. V lost 1 base and J lost 3, with 6 bases in between. In DNA form, the CDR3 reads TGTGCCAGCAGTTTATCGGGTCCTAATGAAAAACTGTTTTTT. Residues: CASSLSGPNEKLFF.

The chain is built from TRBV27 and TRBJ2-3, with 14 bases lining up with TRBD2. Germline values: CDR1 MNHEY, CDR2 SMNVEV (reference sequence). There are 17 residues in the CDR3. V lost 5 bases, J lost 2 bases, and 6 bases stayed unmatched. For the CDR3, the DNA is TGTGCCAGCAGTCCGGGGACTAGCGGGGGACCCACAGATACGCAGTATTTT. It encodes CASSPGTSGGPTDTQYF.

The chain recombines TRBV24-1 with TRBJ1-5; 8 positions agree with TRBD1. J lost 13 bases, V lost 4 bases, and 8 bases had no gene match. The CDR3 covers 13 residues. Germline lookup yields CDR1 KGHDR and CDR2 SFDVKD. The CDR3 sequence is CATSEVGTGTQHF. CDR3 DNA sequence: TGTGCCACCAGTGAGGTAGGGACAGGCACTCAGCATTTT.